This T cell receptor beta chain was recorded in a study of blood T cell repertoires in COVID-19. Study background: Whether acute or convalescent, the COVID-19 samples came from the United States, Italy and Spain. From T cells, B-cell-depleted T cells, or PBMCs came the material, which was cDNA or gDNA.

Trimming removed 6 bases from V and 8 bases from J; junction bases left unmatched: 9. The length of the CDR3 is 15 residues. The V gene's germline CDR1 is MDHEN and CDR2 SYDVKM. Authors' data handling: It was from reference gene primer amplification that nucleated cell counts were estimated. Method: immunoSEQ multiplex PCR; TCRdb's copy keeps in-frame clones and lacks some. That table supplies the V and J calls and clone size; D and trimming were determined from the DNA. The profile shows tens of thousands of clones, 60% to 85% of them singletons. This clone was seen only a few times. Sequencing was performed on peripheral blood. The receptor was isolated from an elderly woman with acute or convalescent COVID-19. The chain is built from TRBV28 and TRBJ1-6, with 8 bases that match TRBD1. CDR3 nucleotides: TGTGCCAGCAGCCGACTGGGACAGGAAGATTCACCCCTCCACTTT. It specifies CASSRLGQEDSPLHF.